One sample yielded the 22 T cell receptor beta chains listed below, sequenced in a study of vaccination and CD4 T cells after COVID-19 (dated by TCRdb to the early 2020s). These TCRs' antigens remain unknown. This specimen's treatment or condition label, interpreted: approximately nine-day PBMC culture with coronavirus spike peptide pools or control peptides (ViraFEST assay). The library relied on PCR. The listed sequencing device is Illumina iSeq 100. At the Johns Hopkins FTIC core, DNA from the cultured CD4+ T cells underwent TCR sequencing with the Oncomine TCR Beta short-read assay. TCRdb reprocessing: public reads trimmed at Q25 with fastp, clones called with MiXCR, in-frame beta chains kept. Identical CDR3 protein sequences are pooled into one entry, listed with their most common genes and DNA. This sample has over 15,000 distinct CDR3 sequences in its table, and 43% of those were observed once. The ten largest clonotypes hold over 6.5% of the sample.

Sequenced here: CD4+ T cells from blood, cultured in vitro, sampled after SARS-CoV-2 vaccination. These receptors were obtained from a human donor who had recovered from COVID-19.

This chain links TRBV6-5 with TRBJ2-5; D ambiguous. The CDR3 extends over 13 amino acids. Germline V gene lookup returns CDR1 MNHEY and CDR2 SVGAGI. V shed 3 bases and J shed 2 bases, with 7 bases lying between them. The chain's CDR3 is CASSYGGQETQYF. The CDR3 nucleotides read TGTGCCAGCAGTTATGGCGGACAAGAGACCCAGTACTTC.

In this sample, this clonotype turned up once. The germline gene is not matched at one end of the junction; a read error may be the cause. The chain employs TRBV2 and TRBJ2-7; the D is unclear. This CDR3 contains 17 residues. The germline V gene has CDR1 SNHLY and CDR2 FYNNEI. The CDR3 region has the DNA TGTGCCAGCTATCCAGGAAGTGGGATAGGGTCGACCTACGAGCAGTGCTTC. Encoded protein: CASYPGSGIGSTYEQCF.

The gene calls are TRBV28 and TRBJ2-7; 9 nucleotides line up with TRBD1. Germline V gene lookup returns CDR1 MDHEN and CDR2 SYDVKM. This CDR3 region has 13 residues. With 6 bases clipped from V and 4 bases from J, the junction kept 4 bases outside the gene matches. The chain's CDR3 is CASSHDRGYEQYF. In DNA, the CDR3 is TGTGCCAGCAGCCATGACAGGGGGTACGAGCAGTACTTC.

The chain combines TRBV11-3 with TRBJ2-1, with D perhaps being TRBD1 or TRBD2 (5 bases each). Trimming took 1 base from V and 0 from J, leaving 10 bases between them. The CDR3 consists of 16 residues. The V gene's germline CDR1 is SGHNT and CDR2 YENEEA. CDR3 DNA sequence: TGTGCCAGCAGCTTAGCTGGGGGAGTCTCCTACAATGAGCAGTTCTTC. The encoded protein is CASSLAGGVSYNEQFF.

This clonotype was found a few times. This chain connects TRBV6-1 to TRBJ2-7, with 7 bases matching TRBD2. Germline V CDR1 and CDR2: MNHNS, SASEGT. Trimming removed 3 bases from V and 0 bases from J; junction bases left unmatched: 5. The CDR3 is 15 amino acids. CDR3 residues: CASSEMAGDSYEQYF. CDR3 nucleotides: TGTGCCAGCAGTGAGATGGCGGGAGACTCCTACGAGCAGTACTTC.

This clonotype was picked up a small number of times. The chain is built from TRBV24-1 and TRBJ1-2; D uncertain. V lost 4 bases and J 7 bases, leaving 12 bases between the germline ends. CDR1 and CDR2 (germline): KGHDR, SFDVKD. The CDR3 is 13 residues long. The CDR3: CATSDPRVAGYTF. CDR3 nucleotides: TGTGCCACCAGTGACCCGCGGGTGGCTGGCTACACCTTC.

The CDR3 DNA sequence: TGTGCCACCAGTGAGGGGACTAGAGACGAGCAGTACTTC. Translated, it gives CATSEGTRDEQYF. The rearrangement links TRBV24-1 to TRBJ2-7; 8 nucleotides align to TRBD2. CDR1 KGHDR and CDR2 SFDVKD come from the germline V gene. The ends lost 4 bases at V and 5 bases at J; junction bases unmatched: 3. The CDR3 contains 13 residues.

With regard to this clonotype: An end of the junction differs from the germline gene, which may be a read error. The J gene is TRBJ2-7, the V gene TRBV12-3 or TRBV12-4, with 9 bases lining up with TRBD1. This CDR3 spans 13 amino acids. The CDR3 nucleotides are TGTGCCAGCAGTCCTCAACCCCGGGACAGGGAGGACTTC. Protein sequence: CASSPQPRDREDF.

This chain connects TRBV6-1 to TRBJ2-4; possible D gene TRBD2, 5 bases. V was cut by 2 bases and J by 16 bases, with 12 bases left in between. Germline V lookup: CDR1 MNHNS, CDR2 SASEGT. CDR3 length equals 11 residues. The CDR3 bases are TGTGCCAGCAGTGAATCCGGACGGGGATACTTC. It encodes CASSESGRGYF.

The rearrangement links TRBV2 to TRBJ2-4; no reliable D call. Per germline, CDR1 SNHLY and CDR2 FYNNEI. Trimming left V 6 bases short and J 1 base short, with 16 bases between. The CDR3 is 16 amino acids. In nucleotides, the CDR3 is TGTGCCAGCAGCCCTACTCCTTTACTTGCCAAAAACATTCAGTACTTC. This gives the protein CASSPTPLLAKNIQYF. Full variable domain (missing parts from reference TRBV2 and TRBJ2-4): EPEVTQTPSHQVTQMGQEVILRCVPISNHLYFYWYRQILGQKVEFLVSFYNNEISEKSEIFDDQFSVERPDGSNFTLKIRSTKLEDSAMYFCASSPTPLLAKNIQYFGAGTRLSVL.

This chain links TRBV20-1 with TRBJ1-5; 7 nucleotides line up with TRBD1. CDR3 size: 17 residues. The V and J ends lost 1 base and 6 bases, in that order; junction bases with no gene match: 15. CDR1 and CDR2 (germline): DFQATT, SNEGSKA (reference sequence). The CDR3 here is CSARGPETGLFGQPQHF. The CDR3 DNA reads TGCAGTGCTAGAGGGCCGGAGACAGGGCTCTTCGGTCAGCCCCAGCATTTT.

This chain links TRBV6-1 with TRBJ1-5, with TRBD1 identical over 8 bases. Trimming took 4 bases from V and 5 from J; bases not matched to a gene: 1. This CDR3 has 13 amino acids. Germline CDR1 is MNHNS and CDR2 is SASEGT. CDR3 in amino acids: CASSADRDQPQHF. In DNA form, the CDR3 reads TGTGCCAGCAGTGCGGACAGGGATCAGCCCCAGCATTTT.

The chain links TRBV6-2 or TRBV6-3 to TRBJ2-7; 7 nucleotides match TRBD2. The J call is in doubt because the DNA end fits TRBJ2-5 better. The CDR3 length is 13 residues. Germline values: CDR1 MNHEY, CDR2 SVGEGT. DNA for the CDR3: TGTGCCAGCAGGCCGACTAGCAGGTTGACCCAGTACTTC. Its protein is CASRPTSRLTQYF.

J is TRBJ2-2 and V is TRBV6-1; no reliable D call. Germline CDR1 and CDR2: MNHNS and SASEGT. The CDR3 runs to 14 residues. V lost 6 bases to trimming and J lost 7 bases, with 15 bases between them. Here the CDR3 DNA reads TGTGCCAGCAGCCGAAGTAATCTGGTCGGGGAGCTGTTTTTT. This sequence encodes CASSRSNLVGELFF.

This chain joins TRBV28 and TRBJ2-3; D may be TRBD1 (6 bases). Trimming shortened V by 5 bases and J by 2 bases, and 17 bases separated the two germline ends. Per the germline V gene, CDR1 is MDHEN and CDR2 is SYDVKM. CDR3 size: 16 residues. The CDR3 sequence: CASSKRFGQNTDTQYF. In nucleotides, the CDR3 is TGTGCCAGCAGTAAAAGGTTCGGACAGAACACAGATACGCAGTATTTT.

This chain connects TRBV10-3 to TRBJ2-5; 8 nucleotides align to TRBD1. The ends lost 6 bases at V and 1 base at J; junction bases unmatched: 7. CDR1 ENHRY and CDR2 SYGVKD come from the germline V gene. This CDR3 region has 15 residues. CDR3 region: CAIRTGQASQETQYF. The CDR3 bases are TGTGCCATCAGAACGGGACAGGCCTCCCAAGAGACCCAGTACTTC.

The genes are TRBV20-1 and TRBJ2-7; tentative D call: TRBD2 (6 bases). Germline V gene sequence: CDR1 DFQATT, CDR2 SNEGSKA (reference sequence). Between the trimmed V and J ends, which lost 2 bases and 0 bases, there was a span of 14 bases. The CDR3 extends over 15 amino acids. The DNA of the CDR3 is TGCAGTGCTAGAACACAAGGAGGGAGCTCCTACGAGCAGTACTTC. It encodes CSARTQGGSSYEQYF.

The chain combines TRBV7-2 with TRBJ1-6, with unresolved D. The CDR3 is made up of 18 amino acids. From germline, CDR1 is SGHTA and CDR2 FQGNSA. V lost 0 bases to trimming and J lost 3 bases, with 15 bases between them. The CDR3 loop reads CASSLAVAEAHYNSPLHF. The CDR3 DNA follows: TGTGCCAGCAGCTTAGCGGTGGCAGAAGCTCACTATAATTCACCCCTCCACTTT.

This clonotype occurred once. This chain connects TRBV4-2 to TRBJ2-3, with 7 bases that match TRBD2. The CDR3 spans 16 residues. Unmatched junction bases numbered 11, after V lost 8 bases and J lost 0 bases. Germline values: CDR1 LGHNA, CDR2 YNFKEQ. CDR3: CASAISLAASTDTQYF. CDR3 coding DNA: TGTGCCAGCGCCATTTCGCTAGCGGCTAGCACAGATACGCAGTATTTT.

In this sample, this clonotype is medium-sized. V usage is TRBV20-1 and J usage is TRBJ1-6, with 8 positions matching TRBD1. CDR1 and CDR2 from the germline V gene are DFQATT and SNEGSKA (reference sequence). V lost 8 bases, J lost 6 bases, and 15 bases stayed unmatched. CDR3 length equals 16 residues. CDR3 loop: CSLTGAAMVGNSPLHF. The DNA of the CDR3 is TGCAGTCTGACAGGGGCCGCAATGGTCGGTAATTCACCCCTCCACTTT.

This chain connects TRBV21-1 to TRBJ2-3; the table's D call, TRBD1, has no DNA check behind it. TRBV21-1 is termed a pseudogene. CDR3 length: 15 amino acids. The CDR3 spells CASSKRGTSGDTQYF. CDR3 bases: TGTGCCAGCAGCAAAAGGGGGACCTCGGGAGATACGCAGTATTTT.

The sample holds a few counts of this clonotype. The DNA for the CDR3 is TGTGCCAGCAGTTTACGAGAACTAGCAGGGCCAGATACGCAGTATTTT. This translates into CASSLRELAGPDTQYF. The rearrangement links TRBV28 to TRBJ2-3, with D maybe TRBD2 (6 bases). Germline values: CDR1 MDHEN, CDR2 SYDVKM. The CDR3 is made up of 16 amino acids. Between the trimmed V and J ends, which lost 2 bases and 4 bases, there was a span of 16 bases.